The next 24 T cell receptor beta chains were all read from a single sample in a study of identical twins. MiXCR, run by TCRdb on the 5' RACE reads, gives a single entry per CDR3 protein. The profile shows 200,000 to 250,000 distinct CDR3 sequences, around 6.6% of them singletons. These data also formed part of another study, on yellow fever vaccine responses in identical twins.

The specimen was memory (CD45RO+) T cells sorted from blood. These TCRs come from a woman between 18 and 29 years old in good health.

The chain's CDR3 is CSVPGLAGGGTGELFF. In DNA, the CDR3 is TGCAGCGTGCCGGGACTAGCGGGAGGTGGCACCGGGGAGCTGTTTTTT. The chain has TRBV29-1 and TRBJ2-2; 15 bases are shared with TRBD2. Germline loops: CDR1 SQVTM, CDR2 ANQGSEA. The trim removed 6 bases at V and 4 bases at J, leaving 6 bases unmatched. This CDR3 region has 16 residues.

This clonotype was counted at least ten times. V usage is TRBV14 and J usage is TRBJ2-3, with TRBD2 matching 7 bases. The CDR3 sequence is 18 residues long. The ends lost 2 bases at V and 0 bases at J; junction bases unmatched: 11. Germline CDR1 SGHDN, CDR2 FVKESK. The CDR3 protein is CASSQLAGDVWSTDTQYF. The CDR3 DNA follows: TGTGCCAGCAGCCAACTGGCGGGAGACGTTTGGAGCACAGATACGCAGTATTTT.

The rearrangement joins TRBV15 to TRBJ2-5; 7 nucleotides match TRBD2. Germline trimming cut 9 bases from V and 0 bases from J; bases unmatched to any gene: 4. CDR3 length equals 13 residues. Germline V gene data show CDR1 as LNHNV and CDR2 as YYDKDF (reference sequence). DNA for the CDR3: TGTGCCACGGAGCGGGGCTACCAAGAGACCCAGTACTTC. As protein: CATERGYQETQYF.

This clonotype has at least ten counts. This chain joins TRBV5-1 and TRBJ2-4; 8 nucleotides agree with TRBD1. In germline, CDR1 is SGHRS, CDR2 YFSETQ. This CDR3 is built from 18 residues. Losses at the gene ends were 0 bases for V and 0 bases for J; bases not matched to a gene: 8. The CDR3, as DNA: TGCGCCAGCAGCTTGGGGCGGACAGGGATGGGAGCCAAAAACATTCAGTACTTC. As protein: CASSLGRTGMGAKNIQYF.

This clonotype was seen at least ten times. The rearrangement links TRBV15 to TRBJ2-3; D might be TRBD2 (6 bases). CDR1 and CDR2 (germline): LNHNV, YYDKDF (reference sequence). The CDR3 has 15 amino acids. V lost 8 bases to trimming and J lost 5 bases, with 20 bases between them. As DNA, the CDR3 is TGTGCCACCTTGATGGGGCGGGGAAGAGGAGATACGCAGTATTTT. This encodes CATLMGRGRGDTQYF.

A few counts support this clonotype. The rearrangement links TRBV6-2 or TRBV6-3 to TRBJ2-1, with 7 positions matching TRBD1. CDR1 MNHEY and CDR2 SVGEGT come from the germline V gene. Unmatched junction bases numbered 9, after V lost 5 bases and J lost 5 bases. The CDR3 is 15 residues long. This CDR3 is CASSRRGTADNEQFF. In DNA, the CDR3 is TGTGCCAGCAGTCGACGTGGGACAGCGGACAATGAGCAGTTCTTC.

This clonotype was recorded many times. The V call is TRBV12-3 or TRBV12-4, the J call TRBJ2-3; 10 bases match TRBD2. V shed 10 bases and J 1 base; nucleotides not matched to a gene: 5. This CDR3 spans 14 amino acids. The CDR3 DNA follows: TGTGCCATGTCTAGCGGGGGCCGCACAGATACGCAGTATTTT. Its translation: CAMSSGGRTDTQYF.

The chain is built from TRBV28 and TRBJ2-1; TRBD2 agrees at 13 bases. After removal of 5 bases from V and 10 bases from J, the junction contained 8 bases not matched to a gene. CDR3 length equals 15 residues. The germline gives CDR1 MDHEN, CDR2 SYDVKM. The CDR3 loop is CASSHGLAGVKEQFF. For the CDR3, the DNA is TGTGCCAGCAGTCACGGACTAGCGGGAGTTAAAGAGCAGTTCTTC. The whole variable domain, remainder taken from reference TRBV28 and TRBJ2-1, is DVKVTQSSRYLVKRTGEKVFLECVQDMDHENMFWYRQDPGLGLRLIYFSYDVKMKEKGDIPEGYSVSREKKERFSLILESASTNQTSMYLCASSHGLAGVKEQFFGPGTRLTVL.

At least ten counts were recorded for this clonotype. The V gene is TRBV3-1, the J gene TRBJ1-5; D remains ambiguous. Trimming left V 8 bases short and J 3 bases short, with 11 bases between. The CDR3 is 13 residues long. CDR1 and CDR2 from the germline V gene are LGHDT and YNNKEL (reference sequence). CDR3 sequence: CASASGYNQPQHF. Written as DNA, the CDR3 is TGTGCCAGCGCCTCGGGGTACAATCAGCCCCAGCATTTT.

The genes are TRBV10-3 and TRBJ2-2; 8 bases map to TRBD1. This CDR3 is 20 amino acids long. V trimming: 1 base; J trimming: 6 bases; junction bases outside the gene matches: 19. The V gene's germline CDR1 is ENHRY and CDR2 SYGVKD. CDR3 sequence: CAISELLQGVPRRGPGELFF. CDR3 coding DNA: TGTGCCATCAGTGAGTTACTACAGGGGGTACCCCGGAGGGGACCCGGGGAGCTGTTTTTT.

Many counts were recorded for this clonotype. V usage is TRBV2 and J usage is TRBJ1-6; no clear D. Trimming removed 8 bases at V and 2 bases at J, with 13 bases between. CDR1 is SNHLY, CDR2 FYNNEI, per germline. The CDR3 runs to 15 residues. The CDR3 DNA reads TGTGCCAGCGGAAGCAGCCTTACCTATAATTCACCCCTCCACTTT. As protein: CASGSSLTYNSPLHF. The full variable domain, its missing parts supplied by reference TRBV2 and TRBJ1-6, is EPEVTQTPSHQVTQMGQEVILRCVPISNHLYFYWYRQILGQKVEFLVSFYNNEISEKSEIFDDQFSVERPDGSNFTLKIRSTKLEDSAMYFCASGSSLTYNSPLHFGNGTRLTVT.

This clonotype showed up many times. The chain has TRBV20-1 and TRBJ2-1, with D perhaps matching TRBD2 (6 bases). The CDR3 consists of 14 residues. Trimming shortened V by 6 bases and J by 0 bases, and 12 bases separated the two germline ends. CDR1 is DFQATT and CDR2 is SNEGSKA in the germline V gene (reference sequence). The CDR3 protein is CSAGDGSSYNEQFF. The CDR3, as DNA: TGCAGTGCAGGGGACGGGAGCTCCTACAATGAGCAGTTCTTC.

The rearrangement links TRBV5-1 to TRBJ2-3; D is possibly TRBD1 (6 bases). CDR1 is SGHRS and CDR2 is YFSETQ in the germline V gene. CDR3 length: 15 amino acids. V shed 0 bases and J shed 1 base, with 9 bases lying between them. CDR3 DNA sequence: TGCGCCAGCAGCTTGGCCCCAGGGGGCACAGATACGCAGTATTTT. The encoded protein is CASSLAPGGTDTQYF.

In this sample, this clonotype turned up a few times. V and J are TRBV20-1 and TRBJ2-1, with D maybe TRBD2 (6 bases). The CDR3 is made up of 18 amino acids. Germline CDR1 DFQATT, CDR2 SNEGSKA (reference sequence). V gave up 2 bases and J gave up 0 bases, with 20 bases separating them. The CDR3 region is CSARPTPGRGSSYNEQFF. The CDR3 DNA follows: TGCAGTGCTAGACCCACCCCTGGGCGGGGAAGCTCCTACAATGAGCAGTTCTTC.

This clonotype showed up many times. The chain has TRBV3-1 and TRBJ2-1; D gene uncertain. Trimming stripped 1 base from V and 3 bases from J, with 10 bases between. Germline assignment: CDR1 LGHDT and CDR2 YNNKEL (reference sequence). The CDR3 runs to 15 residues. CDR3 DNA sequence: TGTGCCAGCAGCCAAGGTACAGACCGCTACAATGAGCAGTTCTTC. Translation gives CASSQGTDRYNEQFF.

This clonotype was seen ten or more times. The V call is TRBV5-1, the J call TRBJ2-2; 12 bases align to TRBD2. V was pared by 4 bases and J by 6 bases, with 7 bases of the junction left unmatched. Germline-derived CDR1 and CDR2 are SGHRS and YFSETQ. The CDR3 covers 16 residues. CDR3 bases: TGCGCCAGCAGCCGAGACACTAGCGGGAGGCCCGGGGAGCTGTTTTTT. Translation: CASSRDTSGRPGELFF.

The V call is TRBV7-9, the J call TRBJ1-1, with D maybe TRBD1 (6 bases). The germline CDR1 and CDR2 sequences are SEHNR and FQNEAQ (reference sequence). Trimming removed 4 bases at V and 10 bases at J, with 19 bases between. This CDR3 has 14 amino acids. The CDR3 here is CASSSRDTQSGAFF. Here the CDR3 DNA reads TGTGCCAGCAGCTCGCGGGACACCCAATCGGGAGCTTTCTTT.

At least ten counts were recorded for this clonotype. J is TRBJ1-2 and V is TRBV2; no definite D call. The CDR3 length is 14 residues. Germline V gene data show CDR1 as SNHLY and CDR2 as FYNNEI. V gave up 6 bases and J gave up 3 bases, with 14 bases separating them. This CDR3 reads CASRAGKDYYGYTF. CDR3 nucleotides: TGTGCCAGCAGGGCAGGTAAAGACTACTATGGCTACACCTTC. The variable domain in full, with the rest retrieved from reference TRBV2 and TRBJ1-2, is EPEVTQTPSHQVTQMGQEVILRCVPISNHLYFYWYRQILGQKVEFLVSFYNNEISEKSEIFDDQFSVERPDGSNFTLKIRSTKLEDSAMYFCASRAGKDYYGYTFGSGTRLTVV.

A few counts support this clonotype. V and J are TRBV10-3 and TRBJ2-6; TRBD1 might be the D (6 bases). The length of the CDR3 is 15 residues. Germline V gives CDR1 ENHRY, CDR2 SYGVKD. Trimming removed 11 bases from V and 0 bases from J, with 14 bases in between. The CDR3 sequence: CAVQTGHSGANVLTF. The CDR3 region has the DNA TGTGCCGTTCAAACAGGGCACTCTGGGGCCAACGTCCTGACTTTC.

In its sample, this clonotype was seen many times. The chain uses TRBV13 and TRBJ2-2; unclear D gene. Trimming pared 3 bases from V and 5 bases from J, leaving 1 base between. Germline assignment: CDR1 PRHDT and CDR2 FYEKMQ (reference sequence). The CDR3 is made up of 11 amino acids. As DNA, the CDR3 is TGTGCCAGCAGCTTTACCGGGGAGCTGTTTTTT. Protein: CASSFTGELFF.

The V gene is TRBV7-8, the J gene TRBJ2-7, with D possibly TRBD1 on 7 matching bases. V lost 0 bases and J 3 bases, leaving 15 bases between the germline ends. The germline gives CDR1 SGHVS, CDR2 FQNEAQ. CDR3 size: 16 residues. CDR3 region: CASSLAPGTAGYEQYF. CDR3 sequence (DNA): TGTGCCAGCAGCTTAGCCCCGGGGACAGCGGGCTACGAGCAGTACTTC.

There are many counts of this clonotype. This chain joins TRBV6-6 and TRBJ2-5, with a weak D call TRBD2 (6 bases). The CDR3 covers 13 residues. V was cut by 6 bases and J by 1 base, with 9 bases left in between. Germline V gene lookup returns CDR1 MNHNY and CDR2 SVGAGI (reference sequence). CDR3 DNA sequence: TGTGCCAGCAGCCGGGGGACCCAAGAGACCCAGTACTTC. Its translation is CASSRGTQETQYF.

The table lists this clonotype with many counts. The CDR3 DNA reads TGTGCCAGCAGTGAGTGGTTAGCGGGGGGCATTTACAATGAGCAGTTCTTC. Translated, it gives CASSEWLAGGIYNEQFF. The gene calls are TRBV2 and TRBJ2-1, with 10 positions matching TRBD2. Losses at the gene ends were 3 bases for V and 4 bases for J; bases not matched to a gene: 9. Germline V gives CDR1 SNHLY, CDR2 FYNNEI. This CDR3 is 17 amino acids long.

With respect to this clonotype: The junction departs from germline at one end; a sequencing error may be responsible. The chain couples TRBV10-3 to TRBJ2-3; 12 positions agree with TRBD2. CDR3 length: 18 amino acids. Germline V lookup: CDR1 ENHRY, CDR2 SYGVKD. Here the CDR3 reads CALSLTSGGAGGTDTQYF. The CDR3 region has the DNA TGTGCCCTCAGTCTGACTAGCGGGGGAGCTGGCGGCACAGATACGCAGTATTTT.